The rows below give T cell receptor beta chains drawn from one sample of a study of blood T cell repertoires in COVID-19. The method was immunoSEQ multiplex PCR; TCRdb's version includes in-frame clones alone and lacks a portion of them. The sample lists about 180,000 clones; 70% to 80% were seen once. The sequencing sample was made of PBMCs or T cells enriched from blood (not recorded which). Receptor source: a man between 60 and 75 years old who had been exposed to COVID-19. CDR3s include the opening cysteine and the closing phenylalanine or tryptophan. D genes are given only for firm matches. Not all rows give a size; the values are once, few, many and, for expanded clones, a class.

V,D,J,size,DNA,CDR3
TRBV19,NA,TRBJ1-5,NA,TGTGCCAGTAGGGGCGGGGATCGGCCCTTTAGCAATCAGCCCCAGCATTTT,CASRGGDRPFSNQPQHF
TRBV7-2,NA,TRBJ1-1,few,TGTGCCAGCAGCTTATACGCCCGAGCGAACACTGAAGCTTTCTTT,CASSLYARANTEAFF
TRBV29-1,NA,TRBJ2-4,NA,TGCAGCGTTGAGGTAGAAGTGCACATTCAGTACTTC,CSVEVEVHIQYF
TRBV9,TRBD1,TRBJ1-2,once,TGTGCCAGCAGCGCAGGGGGATTGAATGGCTACACCTTC,CASSAGGLNGYTF
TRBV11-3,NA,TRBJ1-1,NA,TGTGCCAGCAGCCCTGAAGGAGGGGTGAACACTGAAGCTTTCTTT,CASSPEGGVNTEAFF
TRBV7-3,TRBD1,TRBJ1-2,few,TGTGCCAGCAGCTCCAGGGGGCTAAGCTATGGCTACACCTTC,CASSSRGLSYGYTF
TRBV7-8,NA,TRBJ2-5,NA,TGTGCCAGCTTCCTCGGGATCCAAGAGACCCAGTACTTC,CASFLGIQETQYF
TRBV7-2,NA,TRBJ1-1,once,TGTGCCAGCAGCTTATATGTAGGGGTGAACACTGAAGCTTTCTTT,CASSLYVGVNTEAFF
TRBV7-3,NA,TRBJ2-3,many,TGTGCCAGCAGCTTATCGGGGGATACGCAGTATTTT,CASSLSGDTQYF
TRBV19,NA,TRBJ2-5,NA,TGTGCCAGTAGTATCTCCCTTCGAGAGACCCAGTACTTC,CASSISLRETQYF
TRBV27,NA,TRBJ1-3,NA,TGTGCCAGCAGTCATAGTAGTCGTCCCGGGACAAGGGGAAACACCATATATTTT,CASSHSSRPGTRGNTIYF
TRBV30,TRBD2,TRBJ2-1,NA,TGTGCCTGGAGTGGAGGGGGACTAGGGTCCTACAATGAGCAGTTCTTC,CAWSGGGLGSYNEQFF
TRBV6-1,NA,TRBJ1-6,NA,TGTGCCAGCAGTGAAGGCAGGGCTAATAATTCACCCCTCCACTTT,CASSEGRANNSPLHF
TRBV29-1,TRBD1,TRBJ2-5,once,TGCAGCGCGCGACAGGGGGCCCAAGAGACCCAGTACTTC,CSARQGAQETQYF
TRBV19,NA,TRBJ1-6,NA,TGTGCCAGTAGTATAGACGAAGTACTTCACTCACCCCTCCACTTT,CASSIDEVLHSPLHF
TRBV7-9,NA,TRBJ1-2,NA,TGTGCCAGCAGCTTACAAGGATGGGGCGGCTACACCTTC,CASSLQGWGGYTF
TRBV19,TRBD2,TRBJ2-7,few,TGTGCCAGTAGTATGGGACTAGCCCGCGAGCAGTACTTC,CASSMGLAREQYF
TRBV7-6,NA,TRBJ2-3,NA,TGTGCCAGCAGCTTAGGGCTAGCTCGGAGCACAGATACGCAGTATTTT,CASSLGLARSTDTQYF
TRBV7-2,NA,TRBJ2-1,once,TGTGCCAGCAGAACGGACGCGGGCAGCTCCTACAATGAGCAGTTCTTC,CASRTDAGSSYNEQFF
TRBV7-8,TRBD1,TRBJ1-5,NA,TGTGCCAGCAGCTTAGTTCTGGGACAGCTTAATCAGCCCCAGCATTTT,CASSLVLGQLNQPQHF